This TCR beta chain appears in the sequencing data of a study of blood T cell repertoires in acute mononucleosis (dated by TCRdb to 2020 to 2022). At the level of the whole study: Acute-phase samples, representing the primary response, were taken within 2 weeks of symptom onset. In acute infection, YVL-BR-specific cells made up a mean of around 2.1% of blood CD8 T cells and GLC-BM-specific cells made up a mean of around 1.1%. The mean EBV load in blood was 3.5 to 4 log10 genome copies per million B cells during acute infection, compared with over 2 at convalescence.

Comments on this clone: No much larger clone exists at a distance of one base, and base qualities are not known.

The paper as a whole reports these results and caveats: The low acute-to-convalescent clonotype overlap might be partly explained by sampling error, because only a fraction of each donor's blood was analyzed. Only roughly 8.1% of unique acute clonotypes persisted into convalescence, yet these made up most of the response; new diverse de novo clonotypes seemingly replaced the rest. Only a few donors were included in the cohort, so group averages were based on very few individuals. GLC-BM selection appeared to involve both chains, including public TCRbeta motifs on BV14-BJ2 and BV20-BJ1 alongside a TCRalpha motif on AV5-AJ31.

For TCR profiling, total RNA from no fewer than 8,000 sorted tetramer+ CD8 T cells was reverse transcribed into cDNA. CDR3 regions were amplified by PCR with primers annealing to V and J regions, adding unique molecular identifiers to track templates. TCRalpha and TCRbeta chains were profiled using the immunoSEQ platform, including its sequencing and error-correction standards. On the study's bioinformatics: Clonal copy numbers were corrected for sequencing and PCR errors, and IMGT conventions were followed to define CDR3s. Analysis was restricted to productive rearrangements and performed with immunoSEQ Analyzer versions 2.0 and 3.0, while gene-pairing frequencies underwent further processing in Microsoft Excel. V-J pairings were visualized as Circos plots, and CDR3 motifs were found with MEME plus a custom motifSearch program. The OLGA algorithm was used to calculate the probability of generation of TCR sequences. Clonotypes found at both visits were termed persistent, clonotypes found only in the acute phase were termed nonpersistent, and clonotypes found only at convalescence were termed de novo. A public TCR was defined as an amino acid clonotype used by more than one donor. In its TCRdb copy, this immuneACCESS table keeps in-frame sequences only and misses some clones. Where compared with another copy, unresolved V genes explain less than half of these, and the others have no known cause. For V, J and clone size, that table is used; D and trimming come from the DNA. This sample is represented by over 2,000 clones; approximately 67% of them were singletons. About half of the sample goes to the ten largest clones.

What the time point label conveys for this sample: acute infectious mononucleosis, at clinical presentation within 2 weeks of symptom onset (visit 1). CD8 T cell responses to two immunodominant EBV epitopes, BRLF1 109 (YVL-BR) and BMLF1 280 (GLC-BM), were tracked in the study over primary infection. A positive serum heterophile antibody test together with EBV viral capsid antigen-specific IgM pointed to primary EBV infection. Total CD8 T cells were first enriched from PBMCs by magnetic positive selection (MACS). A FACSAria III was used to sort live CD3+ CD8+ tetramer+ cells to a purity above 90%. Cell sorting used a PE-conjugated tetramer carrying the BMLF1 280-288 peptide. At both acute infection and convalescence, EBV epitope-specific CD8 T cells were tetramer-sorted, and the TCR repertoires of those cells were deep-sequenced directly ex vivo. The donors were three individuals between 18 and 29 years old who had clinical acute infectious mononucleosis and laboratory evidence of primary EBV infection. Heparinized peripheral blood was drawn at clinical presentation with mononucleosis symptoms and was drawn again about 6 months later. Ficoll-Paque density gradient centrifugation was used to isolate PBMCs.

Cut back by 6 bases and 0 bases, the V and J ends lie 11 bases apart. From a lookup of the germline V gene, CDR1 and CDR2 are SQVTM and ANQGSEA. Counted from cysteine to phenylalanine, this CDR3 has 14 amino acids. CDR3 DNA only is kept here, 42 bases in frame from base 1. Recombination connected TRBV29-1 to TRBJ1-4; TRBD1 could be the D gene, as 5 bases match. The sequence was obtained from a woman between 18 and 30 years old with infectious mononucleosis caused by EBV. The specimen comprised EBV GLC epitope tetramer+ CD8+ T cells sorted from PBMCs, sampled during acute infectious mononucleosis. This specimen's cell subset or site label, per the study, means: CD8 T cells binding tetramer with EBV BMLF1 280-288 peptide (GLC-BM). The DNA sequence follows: TGCAGCGTCGGGACGGAGTCAACTAATGAAAAACTGTTTTTT. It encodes CSVGTESTNEKLFF.